The sequence of this TCR beta chain was determined in a study of cytomegalovirus exposure and HLA in healthy donors. Study in general: There were around 100 million unique TCR beta sequences, drawn from around 180 million T cells, in an earlier analysis.

Overall study results and limits: After further analysis at a later stage, 16,951 TCR beta sequences were associated with HLA alleles at 0.05 false discovery rate. Many donors carried some public TCRs, although rarity characterized most TCR sequences. In a later analysis, TCR beta V- and J-gene trimming showed a link to a missense DCLRE1C variant.

PCR involved 60 Vbeta and 13 Jbeta primers. The protocol was immunoSEQ multiplex PCR, while the TCRdb copy is restricted to in-frame clones and leaves out a portion. Its table records approximately 190,000 clones. The CDR3 consists of 15 residues. Germline assignment: CDR1 MGHRA and CDR2 YSYEKL. V lost 3 bases to trimming and J lost 5 bases, with 16 bases between them. On this clone itself: Antigen specificity is unknown.

The clonotype was recovered from a man aged 25 to 45 in good health and CMV-seronegative. Material: PBMCs. The V call is TRBV4-1, the J call TRBJ2-5; D might be TRBD1 (5 bases). CDR3 amino acids: CASSQSPRVGETQYF. The CDR3 DNA reads as TGCGCCAGCAGCCAGAGCCCCAGGGTCGGGGAGACCCAGTACTTC.